Listed below are T cell receptor beta chains from one sample, sequenced in a study of early stage breast cancer tumors. Only in-frame clones appear in the TCRdb table, and some are missing; sequencing was by immunoSEQ multiplex PCR. The sample lists about 51,000 clones, around 78% seen once, with just under 3.5% in the top ten. The material sequenced was blood. All receptors come from a person in their 40s with breast cancer. The CDR3 runs from the conserved cysteine through the conserved F or W. A D gene is named only where the DNA matches it firmly. Clone size is not always given. Where it is, it says once, few, many or a class for expanded clones.

cdr3_length,d_call,j_call,v_call,clone_size,cdr3_nt,cdr3_aa
13,NA,TRBJ1-2,TRBV5-1,NA,TGCGCCAGCAGCTTGGCCAGTAGGAGTCGCTACACCTTC,CASSLASRSRYTF
15,TRBD1,TRBJ2-1,TRBV27,NA,TGTGCCAGAAGGGACAGGACGCCTAGCCGTAGTGAGCAGTTCTTC,CARRDRTPSRSEQFF
15,TRBD1,TRBJ1-2,TRBV7-9,NA,TGTGCCAGCAGCTTAATCGCAGGGGGTTCCTATGGCTACACCTTC,CASSLIAGGSYGYTF
15,NA,TRBJ2-7,TRBV19,NA,TGTGCCAGTACCCAGGGGGGGGGCCTTTCTTACGAGCAGTACTTC,CASTQGGGLSYEQYF
14,NA,TRBJ2-5,TRBV7-7,NA,TGTGCTAGCAGTCCTCGTTCCTTGAGCGGGACCCAGTACTTC,CASSPRSLSGTQYF
14,NA,TRBJ2-1,TRBV5-1,NA,TGCGCCAGCAGGAGAGGACAGACCGGGGATGAGCAGTTCTTC,CASRRGQTGDEQFF
15,NA,TRBJ1-4,TRBV2,NA,TGTGCCAGCAGTGAAAGGACAGCAACTAATGAAAAACTGTTTTTT,CASSERTATNEKLFF
14,TRBD1,TRBJ2-2,TRBV27,NA,TGTGCCAGCAGTTACACCACGGACAGGGGGGAGCTGTTTTTT,CASSYTTDRGELFF
12,NA,TRBJ2-3,TRBV21-1,NA,TGTGCCAGCGAGACAGGGGGCGATACGCAGTATTTT,CASETGGDTQYF
15,NA,TRBJ2-3,TRBV2,NA,TGTGCCAGCAGTGAAGCTTCGGGGGGCGCAGATACGCAGTATTTT,CASSEASGGADTQYF
17,NA,TRBJ2-7,TRBV5-4,NA,TGTGCCAGCAGCTCATCCCTTCAGTCCCTGACCCCTTACGAGCAGTACTTC,CASSSSLQSLTPYEQYF
18,TRBD2,TRBJ2-3,TRBV5-1,NA,TGCGCCAGCAGCTTGGTCCTAGCGGGGGCGGGTAGCACAGATACGCAGTATTTT,CASSLVLAGAGSTDTQYF
16,TRBD1,TRBJ2-3,TRBV18,NA,TGTGCCAGCTCACTCGGGACAGGGGGCGAAGTAGATACGCAGTATTTT,CASSLGTGGEVDTQYF
14,TRBD1,TRBJ2-3,TRBV13,NA,TGTGCCAGCAGCTCGGACAGGGTTGCAGATACGCAGTATTTT,CASSSDRVADTQYF
13,NA,TRBJ2-5,TRBV6-5,NA,TGTGCCAGCAGTTACAAGGTTCAAGAGACCCAGTACTTC,CASSYKVQETQYF
16,NA,TRBJ1-1,TRBV11-1,NA,TGTGCCAGCAGCTTAAGTCGTACAGCGTTGAACACTGAAGCTTTCTTT,CASSLSRTALNTEAFF
14,NA,TRBJ2-2,TRBV19,NA,TGTGCCAGTAGTATAGCCGAAGGAACCGGGGAGCTGTTTTTT,CASSIAEGTGELFF
14,NA,TRBJ2-1,TRBV14,NA,TGTGCCAGCAGCCGCCGGGACTTGAAAGATGAGCAGTTCTTC,CASSRRDLKDEQFF
14,NA,TRBJ2-3,TRBV15,NA,TGTGCCACTGGGCGACAACCACCACCAGATACGCAGTATTTT,CATGRQPPPDTQYF
13,NA,TRBJ2-7,TRBV5-8,NA,TGTGCCAGCAGCCTAACAGCTACCTACGAGCAGTACTTC,CASSLTATYEQYF
15,TRBD1,TRBJ2-7,TRBV23-1,NA,TGCGCCAGCAGGGCGACAGGGGGCCCTTCCTACGAGCAGTACTTC,CASRATGGPSYEQYF
13,NA,TRBJ1-4,TRBV18,NA,TGTGCCAGCTCACCAGGGATGGAAGAAAAACTGTTTTTT,CASSPGMEEKLFF
11,NA,TRBJ1-2,TRBV6-6,NA,TGTGCCAGCAGTAGAGACGGGGGCTACACCTTC,CASSRDGGYTF
14,NA,TRBJ2-2,TRBV2,NA,TGTGCCAGCAGCGCTACTCGCGACACCGGGGAGCTGTTTTTT,CASSATRDTGELFF
16,TRBD2,TRBJ2-1,TRBV4-2,NA,TGTGCCAGCAGCCAAGCCGGGACTAGAGGTTACAATGAGCAGTTCTTC,CASSQAGTRGYNEQFF
13,NA,TRBJ1-1,TRBV6-5,once,TGTGCCAGCAGTTACCCCGCGGCCACTGAAGCTTTCTTT,CASSYPAATEAFF